The 14 T cell receptor beta chains given below trace back to one sample, sequenced in a study of cytomegalovirus exposure and HLA in healthy donors. Researchers ran the PCR with 60 Vbeta and 13 Jbeta primers. The protocol was immunoSEQ multiplex PCR, while the TCRdb copy is restricted to in-frame clones and leaves out a portion. The sample includes about 100,000 clones, around 80% of them seen just once. Sequencing input: PBMCs. The receptors here all came from a man younger than 40 in good health and CMV-seronegative.

On this clone: It is likely a read error: a sequence one base away is far more abundant. Other nucleotide sequences from this sample produce the same CDR3. This chain connects TRBV5-1 to TRBJ2-1; D unclear. The CDR3 totals 15 residues. Looked up from germline, CDR1 is SGHRS and CDR2 is YFSETQ. Trimming left V 6 bases short and J 0 bases short, with 13 bases between. CDR3 in DNA: TGCGCCAGCACCCGCACCGAGAGCTCCTACAATGAGCAGTTCTTC. This gives the protein CASTRTESSYNEQFF. Using reference TRBV5-1 and TRBJ2-1 for the parts outside the CDR3, the full variable domain is KAGVTQTPRYLIKTRGQQVTLSCSPISGHRSVSWYQQTPGQGLQFLFEYFSETQRNKGNFPGRFSGRQFSNSRSEMNVSTLELGDSALYLCASTRTESSYNEQFFGPGTRLTVL.

The rearrangement links TRBV7-2 to TRBJ2-4, with TRBD1 matching over 9 bases. The CDR3 has 14 amino acids. The germline V gene has CDR1 SGHTA and CDR2 FQGNSA. Germline trimming cut 5 bases from V and 5 bases from J; bases unmatched to any gene: 4. The CDR3 nucleotides are TGTGCCAGCAGCGCCAGACAGGGGGAAAACATTCAGTACTTC. Residues: CASSARQGENIQYF.

The rearrangement joins TRBV30 to TRBJ1-5; TRBD1 might be the D (6 bases). Germline loops: CDR1 GTSNPN, CDR2 SVGIG (reference sequence). Trimming took off 0 bases at V and 10 bases at J, with 16 bases between the two ends. There are 14 residues in the CDR3. CDR3 loop: CAWSVLVQGEPQHF. DNA for the CDR3: TGTGCCTGGAGTGTATTGGTACAGGGAGAACCCCAGCATTTT. Full variable domain (rest looked up from reference TRBV30 and TRBJ1-5): SQTIHQWPATLVQPVGSPLSLECTVEGTSNPNLYWYRQAAGRGLQLLFYSVGIGQISSEVPQNLSASRPQDRQFILSSKKLLLSDSGFYLCAWSVLVQGEPQHFGDGTRLSIL.

The chain carries TRBV5-4 and TRBJ1-3, with D perhaps TRBD1 (6 bases). The CDR3 spans 15 residues. Trimming cost V 4 bases and J 3 bases, with 14 bases left between them. Germline CDR1 is SGHNT and CDR2 is YYREEE (reference sequence). CDR3 region: CASSPGGPRGNTIYF. The CDR3 nucleotides read TGTGCCAGCAGCCCGGGGGGCCCGCGTGGAAACACCATATATTTT.

In this sample, this clone turned up a few times. The CDR3, as DNA: TGTGCCAGCCCCCATGTCGGGGAGCTGTTTTTT. Translated: CASPHVGELFF. The V call is TRBV11-2, the J call TRBJ2-2; D uncertain. The germline V gene encodes CDR1 SGHAT and CDR2 FQNNGV. This CDR3 contains 11 residues. V was cut by 8 bases and J by 7 bases, with 8 bases left in between.

The gene calls are TRBV5-6 and TRBJ1-1; D may be TRBD1 (6 bases). Trimming removed 4 bases from V and 1 base from J, with 17 bases in between. The CDR3 consists of 16 residues. Germline lookup yields CDR1 SGHDT and CDR2 YYEEEE. CDR3 amino acids: CASSGAGARWNTEAFF. Written as DNA, the CDR3 is TGTGCCAGCAGCGGGGCGGGGGCGCGGTGGAACACTGAAGCTTTCTTT. Using reference TRBV5-6 and TRBJ1-1 for the parts outside the CDR3, the full variable domain is DAGVTQSPTHLIKTRGQQVTLRCSPKSGHDTVSWYQQALGQGPQFIFQYYEEEERQRGNFPDRFSGHQFPNYSSELNVNALLLGDSALYLCASSGAGARWNTEAFFGQGTRLTVV.

J is TRBJ2-7 and V is TRBV7-5; the table's TRBD1 call for D was not verified on the DNA. TRBV7-5 is a recognized pseudogene. This CDR3 is built from 15 residues. The CDR3 region has the DNA TGTGTCAGAAGCCCGCTCCGGGACAGGGGATCCGAGCAGTACTTC. Protein: CVRSPLRDRGSEQYF.

The chain has TRBV6-5 and TRBJ1-6, with D tentatively TRBD1 (6 bases). Trimming left V 6 bases short and J 8 bases short, with 11 bases between. The CDR3 sequence is 13 residues long. Germline-derived CDR1 and CDR2 are MNHEY and SVGAGI. CDR3 residues: CASRQGFDSPLHF. The DNA of the CDR3 is TGTGCCAGCAGACAGGGTTTCGATTCACCCCTCCACTTT.

The chain links TRBV19 to TRBJ1-2, with 9 bases fitting TRBD1. This CDR3 has 14 amino acids. V shed 8 bases, J shed 0 bases, and the junction held 4 bases outside the gene matches. Germline V gene lookup returns CDR1 LNHDA and CDR2 SQIVND (reference sequence). The CDR3 spells CASSRQGANYGYTF. The CDR3, as DNA: TGTGCCAGTTCTCGACAGGGGGCTAACTATGGCTACACCTTC.

V usage is TRBV6-5 and J usage is TRBJ1-1, with D maybe TRBD1 (5 bases). Trimming left V 7 bases short and J 3 bases short, with 15 bases between. Germline CDR1 and CDR2: MNHEY and SVGAGI. The CDR3 spans 14 residues. The CDR3 here is CASTPGLDHTEAFF. For the CDR3, the DNA is TGTGCCAGCACCCCGGGACTAGATCACACTGAAGCTTTCTTT.

The genes are TRBV19 and TRBJ2-2, with D tentatively TRBD1 (6 bases). With 3 bases removed from V and 4 bases from J, the gap between germline ends came to 12 bases. The length of the CDR3 is 15 residues. Germline CDR1 and CDR2: LNHDA and SQIVND (reference sequence). CDR3 coding DNA: TGTGCCAGTAGTATGGATATAGGGGGCACCGGGGAGCTGTTTTTT. Translating it yields CASSMDIGGTGELFF. Using reference TRBV19 and TRBJ2-2 for the parts outside the CDR3, the full variable domain is DGGITQSPKYLFRKEGQNVTLSCEQNLNHDAMYWYRQDPGQGLRLIYYSQIVNDFQKGDIAEGYSVSREKKESFPLTVTSAQKNPTAFYLCASSMDIGGTGELFFGEGSRLTVL.

The chain uses TRBV5-4 and TRBJ1-4, with unresolved D. The CDR3 is 13 residues long. Looked up from germline, CDR1 is SGHNT and CDR2 is YYREEE (reference sequence). The V and J ends lost 0 bases and 5 bases respectively, with 5 bases between them. The CDR3 protein is CASSLERNEKLFF. The CDR3 region has the DNA TGTGCCAGCAGCTTGGAGAGGAATGAAAAACTGTTTTTT.

The rearrangement uses TRBV6-6 and TRBJ2-7, with TRBD2 matching over 7 bases. CDR1 and CDR2 from the germline V gene are MNHNY and SVGAGI (reference sequence). The CDR3 spans 16 residues. With V trimmed by 0 bases and J by 2 bases, 7 bases remained unmatched. The CDR3 nucleotides read TGTGCCAGCAGTTACTCGAGGGAGGGAGTAACCTACGAGCAGTACTTC. It specifies CASSYSREGVTYEQYF.

The chain carries TRBV27 and TRBJ1-5; D might be TRBD1 (5 bases). There are 15 residues in the CDR3. Germline V gene sequence: CDR1 MNHEY, CDR2 SMNVEV (reference sequence). V shed 4 bases and J shed 3 bases, with 13 bases lying between them. The CDR3 bases are TGTGCCAGCAGTTCAAAGGACATCCCCAATCAGCCCCAGCATTTT. Its translation is CASSSKDIPNQPQHF.